These 9 T cell receptor beta chains were sequenced from one sample in a study of T cells expressing NK-cell markers. TCRdb reprocessed the 5' RACE reads, with one entry per CDR3 protein and no DNA. The sample totals over 350,000 distinct CDR3 sequences. The specimen sequenced was blood T cells: a sorted CD56 or NKG2C T cell subset, CD4+ or CD8+ T cells, or bulk PBMC T cells (not recorded which). The receptors were gathered from a woman aged 45-65 years in good health.

V and J are TRBV30 and TRBJ1-4; TCRdb's assignment of TRBD1 cannot be checked, as there is no DNA. Germline-derived CDR1 and CDR2 are GTSNPN and SVGIG (reference sequence). The CDR3 contains 14 residues. The CDR3 protein is CAWRKGQGMEKLFF.

CDR3 loop: CASSWTVGTSGRSETQYF. The chain employs TRBV5-1 and TRBJ2-5; there is no DNA to check the TCRdb D call of TRBD2. CDR1 is SGHRS and CDR2 is YFSETQ in the germline V gene. The CDR3 extends over 18 amino acids.

The gene calls are TRBV12-3 or TRBV12-4 and TRBJ2-1; the TRBD2 assignment by TCRdb is unverifiable without DNA. The CDR3 spans 13 residues. CDR3 amino acids: CASSSTRNNEQFF.

The chain uses TRBV7-8 and TRBJ1-5. Germline V gene data show CDR1 as SGHVS and CDR2 as FQNEAQ. The length of the CDR3 is 13 residues. The CDR3 here is CASSLEGFQPQHF.

The chain uses TRBV30 and TRBJ2-1; TCRdb gives TRBD2 as the D gene, but with no DNA this cannot be confirmed. The length of the CDR3 is 12 residues. Per germline, CDR1 GTSNPN and CDR2 SVGIG (reference sequence). The CDR3 loop reads CAWSVRRDEQFF.

V gene TRBV5-1 combines with J gene TRBJ2-2; TCRdb's D call of TRBD1 is untestable without DNA. CDR1 and CDR2 from the germline V gene are SGHRS and YFSETQ. The CDR3 sequence is 16 residues long. The chain's CDR3 is CATQHVGKGDTGELFF.

J is TRBJ2-1 and V is TRBV24-1; the TCRdb D gene call, TRBD1, has no DNA to confirm it. The CDR3 covers 16 residues. Germline V gives CDR1 KGHDR, CDR2 SFDVKD. The CDR3: CATSEGGTGGWNEQFF.

The rearrangement uses TRBV29-1 and TRBJ2-1; TCRdb's D gene call, TRBD1, goes unchecked for lack of DNA. The germline V gene has CDR1 SQVTM and CDR2 ANQGSEA. This CDR3 region has 11 residues. The CDR3 reads CSVGSGRGEFF.

This chain joins TRBV7-9 and TRBJ2-3; TCRdb selects TRBD1, and the lack of DNA leaves this call unchecked. In germline, CDR1 is SEHNR, CDR2 FQNEAQ (reference sequence). The CDR3 spans 15 residues. CDR3 sequence: CASSRDRAITDTQYF.